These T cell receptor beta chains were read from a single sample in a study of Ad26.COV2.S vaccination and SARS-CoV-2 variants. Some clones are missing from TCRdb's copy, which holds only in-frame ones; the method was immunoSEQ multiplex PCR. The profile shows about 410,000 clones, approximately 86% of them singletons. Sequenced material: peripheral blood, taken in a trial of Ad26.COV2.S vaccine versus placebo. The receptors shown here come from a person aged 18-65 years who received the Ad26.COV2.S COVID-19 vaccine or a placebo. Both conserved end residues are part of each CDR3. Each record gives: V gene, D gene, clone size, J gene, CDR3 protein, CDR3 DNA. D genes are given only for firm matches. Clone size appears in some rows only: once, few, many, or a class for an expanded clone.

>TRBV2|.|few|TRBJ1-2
CASSEDGEWSGYTF
TGTGCCAGCAGTGAAGATGGGGAATGGAGTGGCTACACCTTC
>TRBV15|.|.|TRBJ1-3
CATSIGGDGNTIYF
TGTGCCACCAGCATCGGGGGGGATGGAAACACCATATATTTT
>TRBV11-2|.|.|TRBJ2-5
CASSLWPAGVAETQYF
TGTGCCAGCAGCTTATGGCCGGCAGGGGTCGCCGAGACCCAGTACTTC
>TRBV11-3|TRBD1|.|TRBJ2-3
CASSLGQGEANTQYF
TGTGCCAGCAGCTTGGGACAGGGAGAAGCAAATACGCAGTATTTT
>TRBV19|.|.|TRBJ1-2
CASSAFDRTHYGYTF
TGTGCCAGTAGCGCCTTCGACAGAACTCACTATGGCTACACCTTC
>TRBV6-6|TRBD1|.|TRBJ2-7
CASSYSRTGPYEQYF
TGTGCCAGCAGTTACTCGCGGACAGGCCCCTACGAGCAGTACTTC
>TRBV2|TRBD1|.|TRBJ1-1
CASSRTGRDTEAFF
TGTGCCAGCTCCCGGACAGGGAGGGACACTGAAGCTTTCTTT
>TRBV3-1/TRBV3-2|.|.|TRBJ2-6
CASSPQTAGANVLTF
TGTGCCAGCAGCCCGCAAACTGCTGGGGCCAACGTCCTGACTTTC
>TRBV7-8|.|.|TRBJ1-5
CASSLGGQPQHF
TGTGCCAGCAGCTTAGGGGGTCAGCCCCAGCATTTT
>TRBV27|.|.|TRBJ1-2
CASSWGHQGSSGYTF
TGTGCCAGCAGTTGGGGTCACCAGGGATCGAGTGGCTACACCTTC
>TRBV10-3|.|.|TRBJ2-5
CAISPVSGKETQYF
TGTGCCATCAGTCCAGTATCAGGGAAAGAGACCCAGTACTTC
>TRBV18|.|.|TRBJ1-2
CASSAGVGGYTF
TGTGCCAGCTCAGCCGGAGTTGGTGGCTACACCTTC
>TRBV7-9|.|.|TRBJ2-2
CASSWPANTGELFF
TGTGCCAGCAGCTGGCCTGCGAACACCGGGGAGCTGTTTTTT
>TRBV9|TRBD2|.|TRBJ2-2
CASSAQLRLAGATGELFF
TGTGCCAGCAGCGCCCAGCTCCGACTAGCGGGGGCCACCGGGGAGCTGTTTTTT
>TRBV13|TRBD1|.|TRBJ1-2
CASSLEGTGWGKGYTF
TGTGCCAGCAGCTTAGAGGGGACAGGATGGGGCAAAGGCTACACCTTC
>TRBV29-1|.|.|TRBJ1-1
CSVEDVGQGEAFF
TGCAGCGTTGAAGACGTCGGGCAAGGTGAAGCTTTCTTT
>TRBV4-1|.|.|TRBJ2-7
CASSQVGSEQYF
TGCGCCAGCAGCCAAGTTGGGTCCGAGCAGTACTTC
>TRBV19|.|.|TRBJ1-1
CASTAGVNTEAFF
TGTGCCAGTACCGCAGGGGTGAACACTGAAGCTTTCTTT
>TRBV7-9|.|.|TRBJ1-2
CASSLKGSNYGYTF
TGTGCCAGCAGCTTAAAGGGCAGCAACTATGGCTACACCTTC
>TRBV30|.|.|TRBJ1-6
CACPGSSYNSPLHF
TGTGCCTGCCCAGGGAGCTCCTATAATTCACCCCTCCACTTT
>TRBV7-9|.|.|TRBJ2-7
CASSSPIYEQYF
TGTGCCAGCAGCTCCCCGATTTACGAGCAGTACTTC
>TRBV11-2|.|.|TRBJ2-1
CASLFGSEQFF
TGTGCCAGCCTTTTCGGTAGTGAGCAGTTCTTC
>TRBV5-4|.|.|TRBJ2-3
CASSPGGRGGRTDTQYF
TGTGCCAGCAGCCCAGGGGGCCGGGGGGGCCGGACAGATACGCAGTATTTT
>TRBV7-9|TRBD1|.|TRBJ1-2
CASSLGEGATSNYGYTF
TGTGCCAGCAGCTTAGGGGAGGGGGCCACTTCTAACTATGGCTACACCTTC
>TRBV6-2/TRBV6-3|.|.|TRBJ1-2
CASTPEGGHYGYTF
TGTGCCAGCACCCCTGAGGGCGGCCACTATGGCTACACCTTC
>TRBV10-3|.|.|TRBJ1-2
CATGTLNYGYTF
TGTGCCACCGGGACACTTAACTATGGCTACACCTTC
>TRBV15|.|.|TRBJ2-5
CATSRDGGLETQYF
TGTGCCACCAGCAGAGATGGGGGTTTGGAGACCCAGTACTTC
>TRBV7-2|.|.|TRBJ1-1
CASSLSAAVPWNTEAFF
TGTGCCAGCAGCTTATCTGCGGCCGTCCCCTGGAACACTGAAGCTTTCTTT
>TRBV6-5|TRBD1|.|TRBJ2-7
CASSYRGTGLYEQYF
TGTGCCAGCAGTTACCGCGGGACAGGGCTGTACGAGCAGTACTTC
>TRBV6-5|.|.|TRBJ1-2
CASSSVQGIYGYTF
TGTGCCAGCAGCTCAGTCCAGGGGATCTATGGCTACACCTTC
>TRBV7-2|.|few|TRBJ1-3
CASRQNGDGNTIYF
TGTGCCAGCAGGCAAAATGGGGATGGAAACACCATATATTTT
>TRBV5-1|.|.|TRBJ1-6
CASSLVGLGRNSPLHF
TGCGCCAGCAGCTTGGTGGGTCTTGGGAGAAATTCACCCCTCCACTTT
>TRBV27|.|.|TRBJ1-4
CASSWGGSNEKLFF
TGTGCCAGCAGTTGGGGTGGGTCTAATGAAAAACTGTTTTTT
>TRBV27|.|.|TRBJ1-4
CASSHRSTNEKLFF
TGTGCCAGCAGCCATCGCTCAACTAATGAAAAACTGTTTTTT
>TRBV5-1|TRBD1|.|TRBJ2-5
CASSPGDRFPVGTQYF
TGCGCCAGCAGCCCCGGGGACAGGTTCCCGGTCGGGACCCAGTACTTC
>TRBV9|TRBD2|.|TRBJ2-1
CASSVVVGRGSEQFF
TGTGCCAGCAGCGTAGTTGTCGGGAGGGGGAGTGAGCAGTTCTTC
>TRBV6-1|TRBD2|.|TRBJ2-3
CASSEFGGRAGTQYF
TGTGCCAGCAGTGAATTTGGAGGGAGGGCAGGTACGCAGTATTTT
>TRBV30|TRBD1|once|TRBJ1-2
CAWRGRDRGNGYTF
TGTGCCTGGAGAGGTCGGGACAGGGGTAACGGCTACACCTTC
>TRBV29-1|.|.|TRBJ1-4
CSVTSGYEKLFF
TGCAGCGTTACGTCCGGATATGAAAAACTGTTTTTT
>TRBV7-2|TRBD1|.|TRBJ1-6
CASSLPLGTGPNSPLHF
TGTGCCAGCAGCTTACCGCTGGGGACAGGCCCGAATTCACCCCTCCACTTT
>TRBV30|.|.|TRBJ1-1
CAWTTAGLSTEAFF
TGTGCCTGGACCACGGCCGGTTTGAGCACTGAAGCTTTCTTT
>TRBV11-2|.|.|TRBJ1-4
CASSLNRLSTTFNEKLFF
TGTGCCAGCAGCTTGAACAGGTTATCGACTACGTTCAATGAAAAACTGTTTTTT
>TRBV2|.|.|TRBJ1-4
CATRKVEFLNEKLFF
TGTGCCACCCGCAAGGTTGAGTTTCTTAATGAAAAACTGTTTTTT
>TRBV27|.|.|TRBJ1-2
CASSYDSSLIYGYTF
TGTGCCAGCAGCTACGACAGTTCTCTTATCTATGGCTACACCTTC
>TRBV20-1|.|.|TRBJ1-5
CSAGGKPNQPQHF
TGCAGTGCTGGTGGTAAGCCCAATCAGCCCCAGCATTTT
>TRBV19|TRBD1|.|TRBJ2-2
CASSMSLDRGRSTGELFF
TGTGCCAGTAGTATGTCTCTAGACAGGGGGCGAAGCACCGGGGAGCTGTTTTTT
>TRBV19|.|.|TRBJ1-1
CASSIVQGRMNTEAFF
TGTGCCAGTAGTATCGTACAGGGAAGGATGAACACTGAAGCTTTCTTT
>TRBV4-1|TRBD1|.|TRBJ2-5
CASSPGQGAIIQETQYF
TGCGCCAGCAGCCCAGGACAGGGGGCAATCATTCAAGAGACCCAGTACTTC
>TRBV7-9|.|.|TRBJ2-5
CASSLVVLQETQYF
TGTGCCAGCAGCTTAGTTGTTCTCCAAGAGACCCAGTACTTC
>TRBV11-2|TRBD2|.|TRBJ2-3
CASSPPWRGVDTQYF
TGTGCCAGCAGCCCGCCCTGGCGGGGGGTGGATACGCAGTATTTT
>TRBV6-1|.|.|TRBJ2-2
CASSEALQRGRGELFF
TGTGCCAGCAGTGAAGCGCTCCAGAGGGGCCGAGGGGAGCTGTTTTTT
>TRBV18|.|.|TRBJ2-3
CASSENPGTRTDTQYF
TGTGCCAGCTCAGAAAACCCAGGGACGCGCACAGATACGCAGTATTTT
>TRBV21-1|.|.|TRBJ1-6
CASRNHRVYNSPLHF
TGTGCCAGCAGAAACCACAGGGTCTATAATTCACCCCTCCACTTT
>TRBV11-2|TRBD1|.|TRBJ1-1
CASSLRGQGTAFF
TGTGCCAGCAGCTTAAGGGGACAGGGGACAGCTTTCTTT
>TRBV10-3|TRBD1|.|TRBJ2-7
CAIRGQGTIYEQYF
TGTGCCATCAGAGGACAGGGTACAATCTACGAGCAGTACTTC